What follows are 20 T cell receptor beta chains derived from one specimen sequenced in a study of T-cell memory formation after mild COVID-19. TCRdb redid the calling of the 5' RACE reads with MiXCR, one entry per CDR3 protein. The data contain under 300,000 distinct CDR3 sequences, approximately 18% of them singletons. The source material was PBMCs or a T cell subset sorted from them (not recorded which). Every receptor here comes from a man aged 18 to 29 who had mild COVID-19 (a few samples of this study predate the infection). Cell type and time point are not known.

The V call is TRBV7-2, the J call TRBJ2-2, with D possibly being TRBD1 (6 bases). Germline V gene data show CDR1 as SGHTA and CDR2 as FQGNSA. CDR3 length: 14 amino acids. Trimming pared 5 bases from V and 5 bases from J, leaving 12 bases between. CDR3 nucleotide sequence: TGTGCCAGCAGCCAGGGGTCGTGGACCGGGGAGCTGTTTTTT. This codes for CASSQGSWTGELFF. Full variable domain (outside the CDR3, taken from reference TRBV7-2 and TRBJ2-2): GAGVSQSPSNKVTEKGKDVELRCDPISGHTALYWYRQSLGQGLEFLIYFQGNSAPDKSGLPSDRFSAERTGGSVSTLTIQRTQQEDSAVYLCASSQGSWTGELFFGEGSRLTVL.

This clonotype was seen only a few times. The chain combines TRBV25-1 with TRBJ1-4, with 7 bases aligning to TRBD1. Trimming removed 5 bases from V and 7 bases from J; junction bases left unmatched: 4. Per germline, CDR1 MGHDK and CDR2 SYGVNS. This CDR3 has 13 residues. CDR3 sequence: CASSFRQGEKLFF. CDR3 sequence (DNA): TGTGCCAGCAGTTTTCGACAGGGTGAAAAACTGTTTTTT. Together with reference TRBV25-1 and TRBJ1-4, the CDR3 gives the full variable domain: EADIYQTPRYLVIGTGKKITLECSQTMGHDKMYWYQQDPGMELHLIHYSYGVNSTEKGDLSSESTVSRIRTEHFPLTLESARPSHTSQYLCASSFRQGEKLFFGSGTQLSVL.

The chain is built from TRBV6-6 and TRBJ1-3; weak D call: TRBD1 (5 bases). The V and J ends lost 11 bases and 0 bases respectively, with 11 bases between them. Per germline, CDR1 MNHNY and CDR2 SVGAGI (reference sequence). CDR3 size: 13 residues. The chain's CDR3 is CAGGTGSGNTIYF. The CDR3, as DNA: TGTGCCGGAGGCACAGGCTCTGGAAACACCATATATTTT.

This clonotype was counted at least ten times. The rearrangement joins TRBV5-1 to TRBJ2-1, with 13 nucleotides matching TRBD2. The CDR3 consists of 16 residues. Unmatched junction bases numbered 1, after V lost 4 bases and J lost 0 bases. Germline CDR1 reads SGHRS; CDR2 reads YFSETQ. CDR3 in DNA: TGCGCCAGCAGCCGGACTAGCGGGGGCTCCTACAATGAGCAGTTCTTC. Translating it yields CASSRTSGGSYNEQFF. The variable domain in full, completed from reference TRBV5-1 and TRBJ2-1, reads KAGVTQTPRYLIKTRGQQVTLSCSPISGHRSVSWYQQTPGQGLQFLFEYFSETQRNKGNFPGRFSGRQFSNSRSEMNVSTLELGDSALYLCASSRTSGGSYNEQFFGPGTRLTVL.

The genes are TRBV4-1 and TRBJ1-4, with no clear D. Germline CDR1 reads MGHRA; CDR2 reads YSYEKL. V was pared by 1 base and J by 8 bases, with 11 bases between. The CDR3 contains 14 residues. This CDR3 reads CASSQGGSGEKLFF. The CDR3 region has the DNA TGCGCCAGCAGCCAAGGGGGTTCCGGCGAAAAACTGTTTTTT.

This clonotype has only a few counts. The rearrangement joins TRBV12-3 or TRBV12-4 to TRBJ1-1; maybe TRBD1 (6 bases). Deletions cut 6 bases from V and 3 bases from J, with 14 bases between. The CDR3 has 14 residues. CDR3 protein: CASRLTGKDTEAFF. CDR3 bases: TGTGCCAGCAGGCTAACAGGGAAGGACACTGAAGCTTTCTTT.

CDR3 sequence (DNA): TGTGCCAGCAGCCGGGTAGTAGACACTGAAGCTTTCTTT. It yields the protein CASSRVVDTEAFF. The genes are TRBV2 and TRBJ1-1; D remains ambiguous. This CDR3 is built from 13 residues. Germline-derived CDR1 and CDR2 are SNHLY and FYNNEI. The V end lost 6 bases, the J end lost 3 bases, and 11 bases lay between the germline ends.

This clonotype occurred a few times. V and J are TRBV21-1 and TRBJ1-2. TRBV21-1 is given as a pseudogene. The CDR3 is made up of 12 amino acids. CDR3 nucleotides: TGTGCCAGCAGCAATGGGGTTTGTGGCTACACCTTC. It is translated as CASSNGVCGYTF.

This rearrangement joins TRBV9 to TRBJ2-2; possibly TRBD2 for D (5 bases). With 5 bases removed from V and 6 bases from J, the gap between germline ends came to 14 bases. The germline V gene encodes CDR1 SGDLS and CDR2 YYNGEE. The CDR3 runs 14 residues. The CDR3 loop is CASRDNGGSGELFF. The CDR3 DNA reads as TGTGCCAGCAGAGATAATGGAGGCTCCGGGGAGCTGTTTTTT. Variable domain in full (rest from reference TRBV9 and TRBJ2-2): DSGVTQTPKHLITATGQRVTLRCSPRSGDLSVYWYQQSLDQGLQFLIQYYNGEERAKGNILERFSAQQFPDLHSELNLSSLELGDSALYFCASRDNGGSGELFFGEGSRLTVL.

The chain combines TRBV4-1 with TRBJ2-3; D remains unclear. The CDR3 has 14 residues. Per the germline V gene, CDR1 is MGHRA and CDR2 is YSYEKL. V dropped 2 bases and J dropped 1 base, with 7 bases sitting between them. DNA for the CDR3: TGCGCCAGCAGCCAACCCGGACGCACAGATACGCAGTATTTT. It translates to CASSQPGRTDTQYF.

CDR3 nucleotide sequence: TGTGCCAGCAGCTTAGATAACACAGGGAGACGGTGGCACACTGAAGCTTTCTTT. Protein: CASSLDNTGRRWHTEAFF. V and J are TRBV11-2 and TRBJ1-1, with D perhaps TRBD1 (6 bases). V was pared by 0 bases and J by 3 bases, with 20 bases between. CDR1 and CDR2 from the germline V gene are SGHAT and FQNNGV. The length of the CDR3 is 18 residues.

The rearrangement links TRBV18 to TRBJ1-4; D is unclear. The CDR3 spans 14 residues. With 3 bases removed from V and 8 bases from J, the gap between germline ends came to 13 bases. CDR1 KGHSH and CDR2 LQKENI come from the germline V gene. The CDR3 DNA sequence: TGTGCCAGCTCACCCCGAGCCTCAGACGAAAAACTGTTTTTT. Its translation is CASSPRASDEKLFF.

This clonotype was seen repeatedly, ten times or more. This chain uses TRBV11-2 with TRBJ2-7; D remains ambiguous. There are 11 residues in the CDR3. Germline-derived CDR1 and CDR2 are SGHAT and FQNNGV. Trimming took off 2 bases at V and 2 bases at J, with 1 base between the two ends. The CDR3: CASSLTYEQYF. CDR3 in DNA: TGTGCCAGCAGCTTAACCTACGAGCAGTACTTC.

This clonotype has more than one count but fewer than ten. This chain uses TRBV7-8 with TRBJ1-5, with a tentative D call TRBD1 (5 bases). Per the germline V gene, CDR1 is SGHVS and CDR2 is FQNEAQ. Trimming removed 5 bases at V and 7 bases at J, with 15 bases between. This CDR3 is 14 amino acids long. This CDR3 reads CASSGATRGQPQHF. The CDR3 DNA sequence: TGTGCCAGCAGCGGCGCCACCCGGGGCCAGCCCCAGCATTTT.

This sequence joins TRBV12-3 or TRBV12-4 and TRBJ1-4; D gene unclear. The CDR3 covers 15 residues. Trimming removed 7 bases at V and 5 bases at J, with 17 bases between. Here the CDR3 reads CASTLNWSKNEKLFF. CDR3 in DNA: TGTGCCAGCACCCTGAATTGGAGTAAGAATGAAAAACTGTTTTTT.

The chain recombines TRBV4-2 with TRBJ2-7; 9 nucleotides agree with TRBD1. The CDR3 is 14 residues long. The germline gives CDR1 LGHNA, CDR2 YNFKEQ. Trimming took 3 bases from V and 5 from J; bases not matched to a gene: 5. This chain's CDR3 is CASSQRQGGHEQYF. DNA for the CDR3: TGTGCCAGCAGCCAGCGACAGGGGGGCCACGAGCAGTACTTC.

This clonotype was observed a handful of times. The chain links TRBV7-2 to TRBJ2-3; D is unresolved. Germline lookup yields CDR1 SGHTA and CDR2 FQGNSA. The CDR3 contains 15 residues. The V end lost 1 base, the J end lost 0 bases, and 8 bases lay between the germline ends. Here the CDR3 reads CASSLDLTSTDTQYF. The CDR3 DNA reads as TGTGCCAGCAGCTTAGATCTAACTAGCACAGATACGCAGTATTTT.

This clonotype was recorded at least ten times. J is TRBJ2-3 and V is TRBV5-6; maybe TRBD2 (5 bases). CDR1 is SGHDT and CDR2 is YYEEEE in the germline V gene. CDR3 length: 12 residues. Trimming stripped 4 bases from V and 7 bases from J, with 10 bases between. CDR3 in DNA: TGTGCCAGCAGCGATCGGAGGTATACGCAGTATTTT. Its translation is CASSDRRYTQYF.

J is TRBJ2-5 and V is TRBV20-1; D possibly matches TRBD1 or TRBD2 (5 bases each). The germline gives CDR1 DFQATT, CDR2 SNEGSKA (reference sequence). This CDR3 has 15 amino acids. The V end lost 2 bases, the J end lost 5 bases, and 18 bases lay between the germline ends. CDR3 region: CSARRLSGPQETQYF. DNA for the CDR3: TGCAGTGCTAGAAGGTTGTCGGGGCCACAGGAGACCCAGTACTTC.

The chain recombines TRBV27 with TRBJ2-1; D is perhaps TRBD2 (7 bases). Trimming took off 7 bases at V and 12 bases at J, with 25 bases between the two ends. From germline, CDR1 is MNHEY and CDR2 SMNVEV (reference sequence). The CDR3 spans 15 residues. CDR3 DNA: TGTGCCAGCACCTCTGGGGGAGGGCCGTCGGGGGCGCAGTTCTTC. It yields the protein CASTSGGGPSGAQFF.